This record looks at one T cell receptor beta chain sequence and its context. The CDR3 totals 13 residues. Trimming left V 1 base short and J 7 bases short, with 8 bases between. Seattle researchers signed up patients amid active infection and tracked them longitudinally. Source study methods: Nucleated cell counts were estimated from reference gene primer amplification. Measured with immunoSEQ multiplex PCR; TCRdb has only the in-frame clones, and not every one. For V, J and clone size, that table is used; D and trimming come from the DNA. This table holds 250,000 to 350,000 clones, approximately 85% found once. This sample is part of a study of blood T cell repertoires in COVID-19. Study overall: Sites across the United States, Italy and Spain contributed samples from acute and convalescent COVID-19.

The sequencing sample was made of peripheral blood. The V gene is TRBV12-3 or TRBV12-4, the J gene TRBJ1-5, with D perhaps matching TRBD1 (5 bases). This TCR derives from a human donor with COVID-19, enrolled during active disease. The donor label of this sample is uncertain. The CDR3 spells CASSLDWGQPQHF. The CDR3 coding sequence is TGTGCCAGCAGTTTAGATTGGGGCCAGCCCCAGCATTTT.